Shown below are 20 T cell receptor beta chains from a single sample sequenced in a study of regulatory T cells in long-lasting Graves disease. Combining iRepertoire HTBI primers with Arm-PCR of CDR3 regions, the authors built TCR beta libraries. MiXCR was run by TCRdb on the multiplex PCR reads, yielding one entry per CDR3 protein. Among about 520,000 distinct CDR3 sequences listed, around 11% were seen once. Time point reported: newly diagnosed GD, antithyroid drugs for less than 3 months. PBMCs provided the RNA from which the TCR library was made. These data are also associated with another study on T cells in Graves' hyperthyroidism and ophthalmopathy.

The starting material was peripheral blood mononuclear cells (PBMCs), obtained at new diagnosis, from a patient treated with antithyroid drugs. The receptor source for this set is a woman aged 25 to 45 with Graves disease.

This clonotype was seen a handful of times. Its ends do not fully match the called genes, so a read error is possible. The chain is built from TRBV10-2 and TRBJ2-1; maybe TRBD1 (5 bases). CDR1 is WSHSY, CDR2 SAAADI, per germline. The CDR3 has 13 residues. CDR3 DNA sequence: TGCGCCGGCAGGTTCGACAGAACCAATGAGCAGTTCTTC. Its protein is CAGRFDRTNEQFF.

The J gene is TRBJ2-3, the V gene TRBV24-1, with D uncertain. CDR1 KGHDR and CDR2 SFDVKD come from the germline V gene. V was trimmed by 1 base and J by 4 bases, leaving 2 bases between them. The CDR3 consists of 12 residues. CDR3 protein: CATSDLPDTQYF. The DNA for the CDR3 is TGTGCCACCAGTGATTTACCAGATACGCAGTATTTT.

This clonotype was found many times. The CDR3 reads CASSPPATNTEAFF. CDR3 sequence (DNA): TGTGCCAGCTCACCTCCAGCTACTAACACTGAAGCTTTCTTT. The rearrangement links TRBV18 to TRBJ1-1; D remains unclear. From germline, CDR1 is KGHSH and CDR2 LQKENI. This CDR3 spans 14 amino acids. V gave up 3 bases and J gave up 2 bases, with 10 bases separating them.

The sample holds a few counts of this clonotype. This CDR3 reads CASSQDMTAGVNIQYF. The CDR3 nucleotides are TGTGCCAGCAGCCAAGATATGACAGCGGGAGTCAACATTCAGTACTTC. The chain links TRBV4-2 to TRBJ2-4, with 8 bases matching TRBD2. The CDR3 totals 16 residues. CDR1 and CDR2 (germline): LGHNA, YNFKEQ. The ends lost 0 bases at V and 7 bases at J; junction bases unmatched: 8.

This clonotype has a count of ten or more. J is TRBJ1-2 and V is TRBV4-2; D not certain. CDR3 length: 17 residues. The V end was cut by 0 bases, the J end by 7 bases, with 21 bases between. From germline, CDR1 is LGHNA and CDR2 YNFKEQ. CDR3 bases: TGTGCCAGCAGCCAAGATCGCCGGTTTAAATTGGTGGGTGGCTACACCTTC. Protein: CASSQDRRFKLVGGYTF.

There are a few counts of this clonotype. The rearrangement joins TRBV7-2 to TRBJ1-2; D unclear. The CDR3 loop spans 15 amino acids. CDR1 SGHTA and CDR2 FQGNSA come from the germline V gene. V was trimmed by 3 bases and J by 2 bases, leaving 13 bases between them. The CDR3, as DNA: TGTGCCAGCAGCTTTTTCAAGGGAAAGAACTATGGCTACACCTTC. Translating gives CASSFFKGKNYGYTF.

This clonotype was seen ten or more times. The CDR3 is CASNRDTLNNQPQHF. CDR3 DNA: TGTGCCAGCAACCGGGACACCTTAAACAATCAGCCCCAGCATTTT. This chain links TRBV6-1 with TRBJ1-5, with D perhaps TRBD1 (6 bases). Trimming stripped 7 bases from V and 3 bases from J, with 16 bases between. The germline V gene has CDR1 MNHNS and CDR2 SASEGT. The CDR3 spans 15 residues.

As concerns this clonotype: This sequence may be a read error, since a much larger clone differs from it by one base. The genes are TRBV20-1 and TRBJ2-1; D is unclear. Germline CDR1 reads DFQATT; CDR2 reads SNEGSKA (reference sequence). Trimming took 1 base from V and 7 from J, leaving 14 bases between them. This CDR3 comprises 14 residues. CDR3 nucleotide sequence: TGCAGTGCTAGAGGTCTAGGAATGGTGAATGAGCAGTTCTTC. Its protein is CSARGLGMVNEQFF.

This clonotype was picked up many times. The chain joins TRBV15 to TRBJ2-3; no firm D call. CDR1 and CDR2 (germline): LNHNV, YYDKDF (reference sequence). V shed 3 bases and J shed 3 bases, with 10 bases lying between them. There are 14 residues in the CDR3. In nucleotides, the CDR3 is TGTGCCACCAGCAGGTTGGAGTTTACAGATACGCAGTATTTT. It specifies CATSRLEFTDTQYF.

There are many counts of this clonotype. The chain links TRBV10-1 to TRBJ2-7; 9 bases are a match to TRBD1. Germline V lookup: CDR1 WNHNN, CDR2 SYGVQD (reference sequence). The CDR3 is made up of 15 amino acids. After removal of 8 bases from V and 0 bases from J, the junction contained 8 bases not matched to a gene. CDR3 sequence reads: CASSSRDRVSYEQYF. DNA for the CDR3: TGCGCCAGCTCAAGCCGGGACAGGGTCTCCTACGAGCAGTACTTC.

The chain employs TRBV28 and TRBJ2-7, with a tentative D call TRBD2 (7 bases). Germline-derived CDR1 and CDR2 are MDHEN and SYDVKM. The length of the CDR3 is 16 residues. V was cut by 2 bases and J by 3 bases, with 17 bases left in between. The CDR3 sequence is CASSLGGARLYYEQYF. The CDR3 DNA is TGTGCCAGCAGTTTAGGGGGGGCGCGGCTTTACTACGAGCAGTACTTC.

This clonotype was observed many times. This chain uses TRBV6-1 with TRBJ2-1, with 11 bases fitting TRBD2. CDR1 MNHNS and CDR2 SASEGT come from the germline V gene. Trimming cost V 5 bases and J 4 bases; bases outside gene matches: 4. The length of the CDR3 is 15 residues. CDR3 nucleotide sequence: TGTGCCAGCAGTCTCATAGCGGGGGGGTACAATGAGCAGTTCTTC. It is translated as CASSLIAGGYNEQFF.

This clonotype appeared many times. The rearrangement links TRBV27 to TRBJ1-1, with a possible D match to TRBD1 (6 bases). Germline V gives CDR1 MNHEY, CDR2 SMNVEV (reference sequence). V was trimmed by 5 bases and J by 10 bases, leaving 14 bases between them. This CDR3 region has 12 residues. The CDR3 DNA follows: TGTGCCAGCAGTACGACAGGAGATGGAGCTTTCTTT. This translates into CASSTTGDGAFF.

At least ten counts were recorded for this clonotype. V and J are TRBV11-1 and TRBJ2-1; tentative D call: TRBD1 (5 bases). V lost 1 base and J lost 7, with 11 bases in between. This CDR3 is built from 14 residues. From germline, CDR1 is SGHAT and CDR2 FQDESV (reference sequence). The CDR3 here is CASSLGPQGNEQFF. CDR3 in DNA: TGTGCCAGCAGCTTAGGCCCTCAGGGAAATGAGCAGTTCTTC.

This clonotype was detected many times. V is TRBV19 and J is TRBJ2-7; TRBD2 agrees at 7 bases. Trimming at V came to 1 base and at J to 1 base, leaving 4 bases not matched to a gene. The length of the CDR3 is 15 residues. Germline values: CDR1 LNHDA, CDR2 SQIVND (reference sequence). CDR3 nucleotides: TGTGCCAGTAGTATAGGTGGCGGGAGATCCTACGAGCAGTACTTC. This sequence encodes CASSIGGGRSYEQYF.

This clonotype was observed a single time. A read error may explain this, as a much larger clone is one base away. CDR3 DNA sequence: TGTGCCAGCAGTTACGACGGACGGGGAGGCTCCTACGAGCAGTACTTC. Translating gives CASSYDGRGGSYEQYF. The chain couples TRBV6-9 to TRBJ2-7, with D perhaps matching TRBD2 (6 bases). Trimming left V 3 bases short and J 0 bases short, with 15 bases between. CDR3 length: 16 residues. Germline V gives CDR1 MNHGY, CDR2 SVAAGI.

This clonotype was counted ten times or more. The chain uses TRBV7-9 and TRBJ2-1; D is undetermined. The ends were cut back, 4 bases at V and 6 bases at J, with 16 bases in the middle. The CDR3 consists of 15 residues. Germline CDR1 SEHNR, CDR2 FQNEAQ (reference sequence). CDR3 DNA sequence: TGTGCCAGCAGCTCCAGCTGGGTATCCGGCAATGAGCAGTTCTTC. Translation: CASSSSWVSGNEQFF.

This clonotype occurred many times. The CDR3 nucleotides read TGTGCCAGCAGCTTAGCGGGGTTTGGCAATCAGCCCCAGCATTTT. Its protein product is CASSLAGFGNQPQHF. The rearrangement joins TRBV7-6 to TRBJ1-5, with D hard to call. Trimming took 0 bases from V and 2 from J, leaving 8 bases between them. Germline CDR1 SGHVS, CDR2 FNYEAQ. CDR3 length: 15 residues.

The V gene is TRBV6-1, the J gene TRBJ2-2; D is perhaps TRBD2 (7 bases). There are 15 residues in the CDR3. Looked up from germline, CDR1 is MNHNS and CDR2 is SASEGT. Deletions cut 5 bases from V and 5 bases from J, with 15 bases between. CDR3 bases: TGTGCCAGCAGTACTGAGGCGGGGGCGACCGGGGAGCTGTTTTTT. This translates into CASSTEAGATGELFF.

This clonotype was picked up many times. The chain links TRBV10-2 to TRBJ2-1, with TRBD1 matching over 8 bases. Trimming at V came to 2 bases and at J to 8 bases, leaving 8 bases not matched to a gene. Per the germline V gene, CDR1 is WSHSY and CDR2 is SAAADI. The CDR3 contains 15 residues. The CDR3 protein is CASSEGRGRVYEQFF. The CDR3, as DNA: TGCGCCAGCAGTGAGGGCAGGGGGCGCGTGTATGAGCAGTTCTTC.